This T cell receptor beta chain was identified during a study of cytomegalovirus exposure and HLA in healthy donors. Healthy individuals who donated bone marrow served as the donors. Findings and limits, study-wide: Beyond CMV serostatus, there was no information to go on about immune exposure. Most of the TCR beta V segments (in an earlier analysis) were productive either about 87% or about 30% of the time. There were a few CMV-associated chains whose specificity for CMV antigens was confirmed in vitro.

Germline loops: CDR1 LNHDA, CDR2 SQIVND (reference sequence). The CDR3 is 14 amino acids. Trimming shortened V by 6 bases and J by 4 bases, and 15 bases separated the two germline ends. The PCR ran on 60 Vbeta and 13 Jbeta primers. Here immunoSEQ multiplex PCR was the method, and the copy in TCRdb shows in-frame clones only, minus some. The sample carries 85,000 to 90,000 clones, 65% to 80% recorded once. Regarding this clone: Its antigen remains unknown.

V is TRBV19 and J is TRBJ1-2; tentative D call: TRBD1 (6 bases). This receptor was obtained from a man aged 30-40 years in good health and CMV-seropositive. The sequenced material came from PBMCs. The CDR3 DNA reads TGTGCCAGTAGCAGGGGCGGGGGGCCCTATGGCTACACCTTC. This gives the protein CASSRGGGPYGYTF. The entire variable domain, with the rest obtained from reference TRBV19 and TRBJ1-2, is as follows: DGGITQSPKYLFRKEGQNVTLSCEQNLNHDAMYWYRQDPGQGLRLIYYSQIVNDFQKGDIAEGYSVSREKKESFPLTVTSAQKNPTAFYLCASSRGGGPYGYTFGSGTRLTVV.